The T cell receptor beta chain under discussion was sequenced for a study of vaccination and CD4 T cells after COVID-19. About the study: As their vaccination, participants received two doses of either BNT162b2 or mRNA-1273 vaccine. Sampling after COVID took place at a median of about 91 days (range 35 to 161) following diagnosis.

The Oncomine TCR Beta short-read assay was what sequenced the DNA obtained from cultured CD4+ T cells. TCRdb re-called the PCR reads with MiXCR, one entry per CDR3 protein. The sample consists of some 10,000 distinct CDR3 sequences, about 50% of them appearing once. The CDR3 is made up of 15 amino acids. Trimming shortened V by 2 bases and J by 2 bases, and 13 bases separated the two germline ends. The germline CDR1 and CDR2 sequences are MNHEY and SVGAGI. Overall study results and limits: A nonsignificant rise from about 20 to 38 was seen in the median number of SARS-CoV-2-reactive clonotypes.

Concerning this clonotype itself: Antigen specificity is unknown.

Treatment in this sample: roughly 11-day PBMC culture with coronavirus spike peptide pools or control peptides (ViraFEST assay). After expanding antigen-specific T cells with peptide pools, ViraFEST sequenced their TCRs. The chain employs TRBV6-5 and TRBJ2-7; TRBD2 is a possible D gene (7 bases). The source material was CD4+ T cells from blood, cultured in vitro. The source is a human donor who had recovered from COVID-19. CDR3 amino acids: CASSYKGGAPYEQYF. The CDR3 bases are TGTGCCAGCAGTTACAAGGGGGGGGCCCCCTACGAGCAGTACTTC.